These T cell receptor beta chains were read from a single sample in a study of T cell repertoires in aging, cancer and after chemotherapy. TCRdb re-called the multiplex PCR reads through MiXCR, storing one row per CDR3 protein. The table records approximately 5,000 distinct CDR3 sequences, roughly a quarter of them present only once. Sequencing was performed on blood. The receptors were sampled from a human donor in good health. CDR3s include the opening cysteine and the closing phenylalanine or tryptophan. D genes are given only for firm matches. Size is omitted from some rows. Given values are once, few, many or a class for expanded clones.

CDR3 protein | CDR3 DNA | V gene | clone size | D gene | J gene
CASSFLREGYSPLHF | TGTGCCAGCAGTTTCCTCAGGGAAGGGTATTCACCCCTCCACTTT | TRBV28 | few | NA | TRBJ1-6
CASSLGGSAEAFF | TGTGCCAGCAGTCTTGGGGGCAGCGCTGAAGCTTTCTTT | TRBV11-1 | medium-sized | NA | TRBJ1-1
CSARHRANTGELFF | TGCAGTGCTAGACATCGCGCGAACACCGGGGAGCTGTTTTTT | TRBV20-1 | NA | NA | TRBJ2-2
CASSSDRVDTQYF | TGTGCCAGCAGCTCGGACAGGGTGGATACGCAGTATTTT | TRBV5-8 | few | TRBD1 | TRBJ2-3
CASSETGATGNTIYF | TGTGCCAGCAGTGAAACAGGGGCCACTGGAAACACCATATATTTT | TRBV27 | medium-sized | TRBD1 | TRBJ1-3
CASSWAGGEQPQHF | TGTGCCAGTAGTTGGGCAGGGGGGGAGCAGCCCCAGCATTTT | TRBV19 | medium-sized | TRBD1 | TRBJ1-5
CASSPSPGAFF | TGTGCCAGCAGCCCGTCCCCTGGCGCTTTCTTT | TRBV6-6 | NA | NA | TRBJ1-1
CASSLAKLAGGETQYF | TGTGCCAGCAGTTTAGCGAAGCTAGCGGGAGGAGAGACCCAGTACTTC | TRBV12-3/TRBV12-4 | few | TRBD2 | TRBJ2-5
CASSPAPFQETQYF | TGTGCCAGCTCACCAGCGCCATTCCAAGAGACCCAGTACTTC | TRBV18 | NA | NA | TRBJ2-5
CASSLATPDSPLHF | TGTGCCAGCAGCTTAGCGACCCCAGATTCACCCCTCCACTTT | TRBV7-2 | NA | NA | TRBJ1-6
CASSLDIRLAYEQYF | TGTGCCAGCAGCTTAGATATCCGGCTGGCCTACGAGCAGTACTTC | TRBV11-2 | NA | NA | TRBJ2-7
CASSYTGTGNTIYF | TGTGCCAGCAGTTACACAGGGACTGGAAACACCATATATTTT | TRBV6-5 | medium-sized | NA | TRBJ1-3
CSAPQGGYNSPLHF | TGCAGTGCTCCCCAAGGGGGCTATAATTCACCCCTCCACTTT | TRBV20-1 | NA | NA | TRBJ1-6